The 13 T cell receptor beta chains below come from one sample, sequenced in a study of cytomegalovirus exposure and HLA in healthy donors. The primer mix had 60 Vbeta and 13 Jbeta primers. The protocol was immunoSEQ multiplex PCR, while the TCRdb copy is restricted to in-frame clones and leaves out a portion. In all, the sample yields fewer than 150,000 clones. Sequencing was carried out using PBMCs. The receptors here all came from a man aged 18 to 30 in good health and CMV-seronegative.

The genes are TRBV5-1 and TRBJ2-2, with 9 positions matching TRBD2. V lost 5 bases, J lost 6 bases, and 14 bases stayed unmatched. This CDR3 has 17 amino acids. The germline V gene has CDR1 SGHRS and CDR2 YFSETQ. The CDR3 loop reads CASRRSSGTSMAGELFF. In nucleotides, the CDR3 is TGCGCCAGCAGACGCTCCTCCGGGACTAGCATGGCCGGGGAGCTGTTTTTT.

The chain combines TRBV9 with TRBJ2-1, with 12 bases fitting TRBD2. V was clipped by 0 bases and J by 9 bases; unmatched bases: 7. The germline CDR1 and CDR2 sequences are SGDLS and YYNGEE. The CDR3 consists of 16 residues. This CDR3 is CASSVVASGRAGEQFF. CDR3 bases: TGTGCCAGCAGCGTAGTGGCTAGCGGGAGGGCCGGTGAGCAGTTCTTC.

V is TRBV7-9 and J is TRBJ1-2; 9 nucleotides match TRBD1. V gave up 1 base and J gave up 8 bases; unmatched junction bases: 5. Germline CDR1 is SEHNR and CDR2 is FQNEAQ (reference sequence). The CDR3 runs 14 residues. The CDR3 nucleotides are TGTGCCAGCAGCTTAGGGGACAGGGATAGAGGCTACACCTTC. Translating it yields CASSLGDRDRGYTF.

V usage is TRBV9 and J usage is TRBJ2-5; TRBD2 is a possible D gene (5 bases). The V end was cut by 0 bases, the J end by 5 bases, with 14 bases between. The CDR3 extends over 15 amino acids. Germline CDR1 SGDLS, CDR2 YYNGEE. The CDR3 DNA reads as TGTGCCAGCAGCGTAGGAGTGGGAGCCGGGGAGACCCAGTACTTC. This translates into CASSVGVGAGETQYF.

The chain links TRBV6-1 to TRBJ2-5; possible D gene TRBD1, 6 bases. Germline V lookup: CDR1 MNHNS, CDR2 SASEGT. Trimming left V 7 bases short and J 11 bases short, with 26 bases between. The CDR3 runs to 15 residues. The CDR3 region is CASTQTGTSTWEQYF. Here the CDR3 DNA reads TGTGCCAGCACCCAAACAGGGACCTCTACGTGGGAGCAGTACTTC.

The chain is built from TRBV4-1 and TRBJ2-3; D is ambiguous. Trimming took 4 bases from V and 0 from J, leaving 14 bases between them. The CDR3 is 16 residues long. Germline V CDR1 and CDR2: MGHRA, YSYEKL. CDR3 in amino acids: CASSLEAAFSTDTQYF. CDR3 nucleotide sequence: TGCGCCAGCAGCCTCGAGGCCGCGTTTAGCACAGATACGCAGTATTTT.

This rearrangement joins TRBV9 to TRBJ2-7; 9 positions match TRBD2. Trimming cost V 4 bases and J 7 bases; bases outside gene matches: 15. The CDR3 is 16 residues long. CDR1 is SGDLS and CDR2 is YYNGEE in the germline V gene. The CDR3 DNA is TGTGCCAGCAGCTCCCCTCTGGCGGGAGGGCTGGGAGAGCAGTACTTC. Its translation: CASSSPLAGGLGEQYF.

The chain uses TRBV12-2 and TRBJ1-2; the D call in the table, TRBD1, was not verified against the DNA. TRBV12-2 is a pseudogene. This CDR3 is 15 amino acids long. CDR3 nucleotide sequence: TGTGCAAGTCGCTTATTAGACAGGGTTATCTATGGCTACACCTTC. Translation: CASRLLDRVIYGYTF.

The chain couples TRBV27 to TRBJ1-1; D gene unclear. CDR1 and CDR2 from the germline V gene are MNHEY and SMNVEV (reference sequence). Trimming cost V 3 bases and J 1 base, with 15 bases left between them. The length of the CDR3 is 16 residues. CDR3 amino acids: CASSLVGVRRNTEAFF. In DNA, the CDR3 is TGTGCCAGCAGTTTGGTCGGGGTCAGGAGGAACACTGAAGCTTTCTTT.

The chain uses TRBV7-8 and TRBJ2-3, with TRBD2 identical over 7 bases. The CDR3 sequence is 15 residues long. V trimming: 5 bases; J trimming: 2 bases; junction bases outside the gene matches: 7. Germline loops: CDR1 SGHVS, CDR2 FQNEAQ. CDR3 amino acids: CASSPGDYYTDTQYF. CDR3 sequence (DNA): TGTGCCAGCAGCCCCGGGGACTACTACACAGATACGCAGTATTTT.

The V and J genes are TRBV5-4 and TRBJ2-7; TRBD1 is a possible D gene (5 bases). The V end was cut by 0 bases, the J end by 6 bases, with 10 bases between. This CDR3 spans 13 amino acids. CDR1 is SGHNT, CDR2 YYREEE, per germline (reference sequence). The CDR3 reads CASSLEGRAEQYF. The CDR3 DNA follows: TGTGCCAGCAGCTTGGAGGGCAGGGCCGAGCAGTACTTC.

The V gene is TRBV20-1, the J gene TRBJ1-4; D not certain. The length of the CDR3 is 11 residues. CDR1 is DFQATT, CDR2 SNEGSKA, per germline (reference sequence). Trimming took 6 bases from V and 7 from J, leaving 9 bases between them. CDR3 nucleotide sequence: TGCAGTGCCCGAGAGGGTGAAAAACTGTTTTTT. Translated, it gives CSAREGEKLFF.

The chain combines TRBV7-2 with TRBJ1-6; D is possibly TRBD1 (6 bases). The CDR3 extends over 14 amino acids. Deletions cut 3 bases from V and 10 bases from J, with 13 bases between. CDR1 is SGHTA and CDR2 is FQGNSA in the germline V gene. The CDR3 DNA sequence: TGTGCCAGCAGCTTCGAGGCAGGGGTATCACCCCTCCACTTT. This gives the protein CASSFEAGVSPLHF.